This TCR beta chain was sequenced in a study of cytomegalovirus exposure and HLA in healthy donors. J was trimmed by 6 bases and V by 1 base; bases with no gene match: 10. The CDR3 has 16 residues. The germline CDR1 and CDR2 sequences are SGHRS and YFSETQ. PCR was performed using 60 Vbeta and 13 Jbeta primers. TCRdb's table, derived via immunoSEQ multiplex PCR, lists solely in-frame clones and lacks some. The repertoire holds around 40,000 clones, approximately 75% seen once, with roughly 1.5% in the top ten. Sequenced sample: PBMCs. The sequence derives from a man younger than 45 in good health and CMV-seronegative. V and J are TRBV5-1 and TRBJ2-7; 10 nucleotides line up with TRBD1. Written as DNA, the CDR3 is TGCGCCAGCAGCTTGCGTTCAGGGACAGGGGAAGGCGAGCAGTACTTC. This gives the protein CASSLRSGTGEGEQYF.